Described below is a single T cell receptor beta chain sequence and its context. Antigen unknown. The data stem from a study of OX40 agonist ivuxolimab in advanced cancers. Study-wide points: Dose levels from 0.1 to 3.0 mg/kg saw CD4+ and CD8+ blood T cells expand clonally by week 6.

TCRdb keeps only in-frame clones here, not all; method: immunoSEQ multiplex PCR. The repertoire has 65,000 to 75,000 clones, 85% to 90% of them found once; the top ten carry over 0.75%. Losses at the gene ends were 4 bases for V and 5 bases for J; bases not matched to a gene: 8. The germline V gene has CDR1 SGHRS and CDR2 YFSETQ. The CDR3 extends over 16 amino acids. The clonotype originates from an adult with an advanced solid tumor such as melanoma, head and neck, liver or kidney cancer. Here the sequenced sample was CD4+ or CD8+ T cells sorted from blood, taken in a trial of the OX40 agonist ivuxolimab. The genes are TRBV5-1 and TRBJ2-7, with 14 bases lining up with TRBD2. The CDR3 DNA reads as TGCGCCAGCAGCGCCCGACTAGCGGGAGGGCCCGACGAGCAGTACTTC. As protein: CASSARLAGGPDEQYF.